The 22 T cell receptor beta chains below come from one sample, sequenced in a study of cytomegalovirus exposure and HLA in healthy donors. PCR was performed using 60 Vbeta and 13 Jbeta primers. Produced via immunoSEQ multiplex PCR; TCRdb's table is partial and in-frame only. The data show fewer than 100,000 clones, roughly three quarters seen once. Input material: PBMCs. These receptors came from a female donor in good health and CMV-seronegative.

In its sample, this clone was seen a few times. This chain links TRBV7-8 with TRBJ2-3; TRBD2 agrees at 11 bases. This CDR3 has 16 amino acids. The V gene end was trimmed by 1 base and the J gene end by 5 bases; junction bases not matched to a gene: 5. Germline loops: CDR1 SGHVS, CDR2 FQNEAQ. The CDR3 is CASSLVLAGGKDTQYF. The CDR3 DNA sequence: TGTGCCAGCAGCTTAGTTCTAGCGGGAGGTAAAGATACGCAGTATTTT.

This clone has only a few counts. The CDR3 region is CASSLADRGYQPQHF. The CDR3, as DNA: TGTGCCAGCAGCTTAGCGGACAGGGGTTATCAGCCCCAGCATTTT. The gene calls are TRBV7-9 and TRBJ1-5; 9 bases fit TRBD1. Germline loops: CDR1 SEHNR, CDR2 FQNEAQ (reference sequence). This CDR3 region has 15 residues. Unmatched junction bases numbered 2, after V lost 0 bases and J lost 5 bases.

The rearrangement joins TRBV11-3 to TRBJ2-3; 8 bases line up with TRBD2. V dropped 3 bases and J dropped 4; count of bases not matched to a gene: 12. CDR1 is SGHNT and CDR2 is YENEEA in the germline V gene. The CDR3 runs to 17 residues. CDR3 DNA: TGTGCCAGCAGCTTCTCTTTTGGTAGCGGGACGTCAGATACGCAGTATTTT. The encoded protein is CASSFSFGSGTSDTQYF.

This clone has more than one count but fewer than ten. The chain recombines TRBV30 with TRBJ2-1; a possible D gene is TRBD2 (5 bases). Trimming pared 5 bases from V and 2 bases from J, leaving 13 bases between. Germline loops: CDR1 GTSNPN, CDR2 SVGIG (reference sequence). This CDR3 region has 14 residues. The CDR3 nucleotides are TGTGCCTGGGGACTCCCCCCGACCTACAATGAGCAGTTCTTC. Translating it yields CAWGLPPTYNEQFF.

This chain links TRBV2 with TRBJ2-7; a weak D match, TRBD1 (7 bases). V shed 5 bases and J shed 3 bases, with 14 bases lying between them. The CDR3 extends over 14 amino acids. From germline, CDR1 is SNHLY and CDR2 FYNNEI. The CDR3 is CASSQHRGGYEQYF. The CDR3 nucleotides read TGTGCCAGCAGTCAGCACAGGGGAGGCTACGAGCAGTACTTC. The entire variable domain, with the rest obtained from reference TRBV2 and TRBJ2-7, is as follows: EPEVTQTPSHQVTQMGQEVILRCVPISNHLYFYWYRQILGQKVEFLVSFYNNEISEKSEIFDDQFSVERPDGSNFTLKIRSTKLEDSAMYFCASSQHRGGYEQYFGPGTRLTVT.

The chain uses TRBV19 and TRBJ2-3, with 11 positions matching TRBD2. Losses at the gene ends were 1 base for V and 4 bases for J; bases not matched to a gene: 7. Germline CDR1 is LNHDA and CDR2 is SQIVND (reference sequence). The CDR3 runs 17 residues. The CDR3 nucleotides are TGTGCCAGTAGTATAGTTCGTTCTAGCGGGGGGCCAGATACGCAGTATTTT. This gives the protein CASSIVRSSGGPDTQYF.

The chain employs TRBV7-8 and TRBJ2-1, with D possibly being TRBD2 (5 bases). Germline CDR1 is SGHVS and CDR2 is FQNEAQ. The ends were cut back, 5 bases at V and 8 bases at J, with 16 bases in the middle. The CDR3 is made up of 14 amino acids. The CDR3 here is CASSLGYEGDEQFF. CDR3 coding DNA: TGTGCCAGCAGCCTGGGATATGAGGGCGATGAGCAGTTCTTC.

This chain uses TRBV10-3 with TRBJ1-1; unclear D gene. Germline CDR1 is ENHRY and CDR2 is SYGVKD. The CDR3 has 16 amino acids. V lost 6 bases and J 3 bases, leaving 20 bases between the germline ends. CDR3: CAISPAQRAADTEAFF. The DNA for the CDR3 is TGTGCCATCAGCCCGGCCCAGCGAGCCGCGGACACTGAAGCTTTCTTT.

This rearrangement joins TRBV6-5 to TRBJ1-2, with TRBD1 matching over 7 bases. Looked up from germline, CDR1 is MNHEY and CDR2 is SVGAGI. CDR3 size: 15 residues. Germline trimming cut 7 bases from V and 4 bases from J; bases unmatched to any gene: 12. The DNA of the CDR3 is TGTGCCAGCAATAATTACAGGGGTTGGGTCTATGGCTACACCTTC. This translates into CASNNYRGWVYGYTF.

In its sample, this clone was seen once. The chain couples TRBV4-1 to TRBJ2-1; 7 bases are shared with TRBD1. This CDR3 comprises 13 residues. Trimming took 4 bases from V and 5 from J; bases not matched to a gene: 2. Looked up from germline, CDR1 is MGHRA and CDR2 is YSYEKL. The CDR3 loop reads CASSLGQDNEQFF. CDR3 nucleotides: TGCGCCAGCAGCCTCGGACAGGACAATGAGCAGTTCTTC.

The chain uses TRBV18 and TRBJ1-1, with 9 bases aligning to TRBD1. CDR1 KGHSH and CDR2 LQKENI come from the germline V gene. The length of the CDR3 is 17 residues. The V and J ends lost 2 bases and 0 bases, in that order; junction bases with no gene match: 7. CDR3 sequence reads: CASSPRGQGPMNTEAFF. DNA for the CDR3: TGTGCCAGCTCACCAAGGGGACAGGGTCCCATGAACACTGAAGCTTTCTTT.

The chain carries TRBV27 and TRBJ2-3; D might be TRBD2 (6 bases). The germline V gene encodes CDR1 MNHEY and CDR2 SMNVEV (reference sequence). The CDR3 runs 15 residues. The V end was cut by 7 bases, the J end by 0 bases, with 14 bases between. The CDR3 here is CASTSPGASTDTQYF. CDR3 nucleotide sequence: TGTGCCAGCACCTCCCCGGGAGCTAGCACAGATACGCAGTATTTT.

This clone was counted between two and nine times. This sequence joins TRBV6-5 and TRBJ1-6; 7 positions match TRBD1. This CDR3 has 15 residues. J lost 7 bases, V lost 3 bases, and 6 bases had no gene match. The V gene's germline CDR1 is MNHEY and CDR2 SVGAGI. The CDR3 sequence: CASSYSGTENSPLHF. CDR3 DNA sequence: TGTGCCAGCAGTTATTCCGGGACAGAAAATTCACCCCTCCACTTT.

This chain joins TRBV27 and TRBJ2-7; 8 nucleotides match TRBD2. The germline V gene has CDR1 MNHEY and CDR2 SMNVEV (reference sequence). The ends lost 5 bases at V and 3 bases at J; junction bases unmatched: 6. The CDR3 covers 14 residues. The CDR3 here is CASSPTGLVYEQYF. For the CDR3, the DNA is TGTGCCAGCAGTCCGACGGGACTAGTCTACGAGCAGTACTTC.

The J gene is TRBJ2-7, the V gene TRBV5-4, with TRBD2 matching over 11 bases. Germline trimming cut 4 bases from V and 2 bases from J; bases unmatched to any gene: 14. The germline V gene has CDR1 SGHNT and CDR2 YYREEE (reference sequence). There are 18 residues in the CDR3. This CDR3 is CASSQVLSGTSGTYEQYF. The CDR3 DNA reads TGTGCCAGCAGCCAAGTCCTCTCCGGGACTAGCGGTACCTACGAGCAGTACTTC.

The chain recombines TRBV29-1 with TRBJ2-1; 11 nucleotides align to TRBD2. The CDR3 consists of 17 residues. V dropped 2 bases and J dropped 8; count of bases not matched to a gene: 14. Germline CDR1 is SQVTM and CDR2 is ANQGSEA. As DNA, the CDR3 is TGCAGCGTTGAATCCGCTAGCGGGGGGTCCTATCGGTATGAGCAGTTCTTC. Translating it yields CSVESASGGSYRYEQFF.

J is TRBJ1-2 and V is TRBV27, with TRBD1 matching over 8 bases. Germline V CDR1 and CDR2: MNHEY, SMNVEV (reference sequence). Losses at the gene ends were 8 bases for V and 4 bases for J; bases not matched to a gene: 3. This CDR3 spans 12 amino acids. Written as DNA, the CDR3 is TGTGCCAGCTCGACAGGGGCCTATGGCTACACCTTC. Amino acid sequence: CASSTGAYGYTF.

The gene calls are TRBV10-1 and TRBJ1-4, with 7 positions matching TRBD1. The CDR3 has 14 residues. The V gene's germline CDR1 is WNHNN and CDR2 SYGVQD (reference sequence). V gave up 8 bases and J gave up 5 bases; unmatched junction bases: 8. CDR3 bases: TGCGCCAGCTCGAGGGACAGAAGAAATGAAAAACTGTTTTTT. It specifies CASSRDRRNEKLFF.

The CDR3 DNA is TGCGCCAGCAGCCTCGTGGGTTGGGGGCCTCTAGGGAATGAGCAGTTCTTC. Its translation is CASSLVGWGPLGNEQFF. The chain is built from TRBV4-1 and TRBJ2-1; D is perhaps TRBD1 (6 bases). Germline values: CDR1 MGHRA, CDR2 YSYEKL. Trimming stripped 4 bases from V and 7 bases from J, with 23 bases between. This CDR3 comprises 17 residues.

The gene calls are TRBV9 and TRBJ2-2, with 7 bases lining up with TRBD2. V dropped 1 base and J dropped 4; count of bases not matched to a gene: 7. CDR1 SGDLS and CDR2 YYNGEE come from the germline V gene. This CDR3 has 16 residues. The CDR3 loop reads CASSVFGEGSTGELFF. The CDR3 region has the DNA TGTGCCAGCAGCGTATTCGGGGAGGGGAGCACCGGGGAGCTGTTTTTT.

The V gene is TRBV6-5, the J gene TRBJ2-5; 8 bases agree with TRBD1. The germline V gene has CDR1 MNHEY and CDR2 SVGAGI. The V segment lost 6 bases and the J segment 4 bases; nucleotides outside the gene matches: 7. The CDR3 runs to 14 residues. The CDR3 DNA reads as TGTGCCAGCAGCCCGCAGGACAGGGCAGAGACCCAGTACTTC. Protein: CASSPQDRAETQYF.

This clone came up once. The V and J genes are TRBV5-1 and TRBJ2-7; 9 bases fit TRBD2. The germline V gene encodes CDR1 SGHRS and CDR2 YFSETQ. J was trimmed by 5 bases and V by 6 bases; bases with no gene match: 9. The CDR3 contains 14 residues. The CDR3 reads CASNPLAGSNEQYF. The CDR3 DNA follows: TGCGCCAGCAATCCGCTAGCGGGGAGCAACGAGCAGTACTTC.